The T cell receptor (beta chain) described here comes from a study of neurological immune-mediated disorders. This clonotype was detected many times. Its antigen is still unknown. TCRdb called the 5' RACE reads again in MiXCR, with one record for every CDR3 protein. The sample holds roughly 89,000 distinct CDR3 sequences, approximately 2.4% seen once. Overall study findings and caveats: Grouping of repertoires by phylogeny put those of 18 of 34 multiple sclerosis patients into a single related-CDR3 cluster, a possible signature.

PBMCs stored at -80 C, numbering 2 million, were the origin of the unsorted libraries. The sequencing sample was made of PBMCs. The sequence derives from a woman aged 25-40 years with multiple sclerosis.

The CDR3 sequence is CASSSPNRPYGYTF. CDR3 nucleotide sequence: TGTGCCAGCAGCTCTCCTAACAGACCTTATGGCTACACCTTC. This rearrangement joins TRBV11-2 to TRBJ1-2; D uncertain. The CDR3 extends over 14 amino acids. Germline V gene sequence: CDR1 SGHAT, CDR2 FQNNGV. Deletions cut 4 bases from V and 5 bases from J, with 14 bases between.